A selection of T cell receptor beta chains follows, all from one sample in a study of cytomegalovirus exposure and HLA in healthy donors. The assay was immunoSEQ multiplex PCR, and TCRdb's table has in-frame clones only and misses some. The sample includes about 130,000 clones, nearly 85% of them seen just once. Sequenced input: PBMCs. The receptors were gathered from a boy aged 5-17 years in good health and CMV-seronegative. Both conserved end residues are part of each CDR3. The order of the fields is V gene, D gene, clone size, J gene, CDR3 protein, CDR3 DNA. The D gene is left open where the match is weak. Some rows have no size entry. The others give once, few or many, or a class for an expanded clone.

>TRBV27|TRBD1|NA|TRBJ1-1
CASSRGQAVEAFF
TGTGCCAGCAGTAGAGGACAGGCGGTTGAAGCTTTCTTT
>TRBV2|TRBD1|NA|TRBJ1-1
CASSEAGTGGMNTEAFF
TGTGCCAGCAGTGAGGCTGGGACAGGTGGTATGAACACTGAAGCTTTCTTT
>TRBV6-5|NA|NA|TRBJ2-2
CASSSTANTGELFF
TGTGCCAGCAGTTCGACAGCAAACACCGGGGAGCTGTTTTTT
>TRBV9|NA|NA|TRBJ2-7
CASSVGLFSRLGEQYF
TGTGCCAGCAGCGTAGGACTTTTTTCTCGGTTAGGTGAGCAGTACTTC
>TRBV5-6|NA|NA|TRBJ2-1
CASRQGNEQFF
TGTGCCAGCAGACAGGGAAATGAGCAGTTCTTC
>TRBV7-9|TRBD2|once|TRBJ2-1
CASSLKAGGPEKFF
TGTGCCAGCAGCTTAAAAGCGGGAGGGCCAGAAAAGTTCTTC
>TRBV11-2|TRBD1|NA|TRBJ1-5
CASSSGQGESQPQHF
TGTGCCAGCAGCTCGGGACAGGGAGAAAGTCAGCCCCAGCATTTT
>TRBV7-8|TRBD1|NA|TRBJ2-7
CASSSTDRGPAYEQYF
TGTGCCAGCAGCTCAACGGACAGGGGTCCCGCCTACGAGCAGTACTTC
>TRBV27|NA|NA|TRBJ1-2
CASSHGANYGYTF
TGTGCCAGCAGCCATGGGGCCAATTATGGCTACACCTTC
>TRBV6-5|TRBD1|NA|TRBJ2-3
CASGQGATDTQYF
TGTGCTTCTGGACAGGGGGCGACAGATACGCAGTATTTT
>TRBV7-7|NA|few|TRBJ1-1
CASSSTENTEAFF
TGTGCCAGCAGCTCTACAGAGAACACTGAAGCTTTCTTT
>TRBV11-3|TRBD1|NA|TRBJ2-6
CASSLQLFGTGGSGANVLTF
TGTGCCAGCAGCTTACAGTTGTTCGGGACAGGCGGCTCTGGGGCCAACGTCCTGACTTTC
>TRBV7-9|TRBD1|NA|TRBJ1-2
CASSIPPGTGGQYTF
TGTGCCAGCAGCATCCCGCCGGGCACAGGGGGACAATACACCTTC
>TRBV5-4|NA|NA|TRBJ2-3
CASSSGPADTQYF
TGTGCCAGCAGCTCAGGTCCGGCGGATACGCAGTATTTT
>TRBV6-5|NA|NA|TRBJ2-7
CASSYSRGNYEQYF
TGTGCCAGCAGTTACTCGCGAGGGAACTACGAGCAGTACTTC
>TRBV19|NA|NA|TRBJ2-3
CASSIEGRPTDTQYF
TGTGCCAGTAGTATAGAGGGCAGACCCACAGATACGCAGTATTTT
>TRBV5-5|NA|NA|TRBJ2-1
CASSLGEYNEQFF
TGTGCCAGCAGCTTGGGGGAGTACAATGAGCAGTTCTTC
>TRBV13|NA|NA|TRBJ1-2
CAIYQGNYGYTF
TGTGCCATCTATCAGGGTAACTATGGCTACACCTTC
>TRBV30|NA|NA|TRBJ1-4
CAGSGGGVVEKLFF
TGTGCCGGCTCCGGGGGGGGAGTTGTTGAAAAACTGTTTTTT
>TRBV7-2|NA|NA|TRBJ2-7
CASSPQAGVSYEQYF
TGTGCCAGCAGCCCCCAAGCGGGTGTCTCCTACGAGCAGTACTTC
>TRBV30|NA|NA|TRBJ1-2
CAWSGVNYGYTF
TGTGCCTGGAGTGGCGTTAACTATGGCTACACCTTC
>TRBV11-1|NA|NA|TRBJ2-3
CASSFKGQSDTQYF
TGTGCCAGCAGCTTCAAGGGGCAGTCAGATACGCAGTATTTT
>TRBV7-9|TRBD1|NA|TRBJ1-5
CASSLTGNQPQHF
TGTGCCAGCAGCTTGACAGGGAATCAGCCCCAGCATTTT
>TRBV6-5|NA|NA|TRBJ2-1
CASSYSRTGSYNEQFF
TGTGCCAGCAGTTACTCAAGAACGGGCTCCTACAATGAGCAGTTCTTC
>TRBV5-4|NA|once|TRBJ1-2
CASSLDQGGYGYTF
TGTGCCAGCAGCTTGGATCAGGGTGGCTATGGCTACACCTTC
>TRBV6-6|TRBD2|NA|TRBJ2-7
CASLGGSLENEQYF
TGTGCCAGCTTAGGCGGGAGTCTTGAGAACGAGCAGTACTTC
>TRBV11-2|TRBD1|NA|TRBJ2-5
CASSLGQGGETQYF
TGTGCCAGCAGCTTAGGACAGGGCGGCGAGACCCAGTACTTC
>TRBV7-2|TRBD2|NA|TRBJ2-7
CASSLVGGSGIRYEQYF
TGTGCCAGCAGCTTAGTAGGTGGGAGCGGGATTCGCTACGAGCAGTACTTC
>TRBV7-9|NA|NA|TRBJ1-5
CASSLGAGFNQPQHF
TGTGCCAGCAGCTTAGGGGCAGGATTCAATCAGCCCCAGCATTTT
>TRBV15|TRBD1|NA|TRBJ2-7
CATSRLGQGQEQYF
TGTGCCACCAGCAGATTGGGACAGGGTCAAGAGCAGTACTTC
>TRBV4-1|NA|NA|TRBJ2-7
CASSPQGLSAEQYF
TGCGCCAGCAGCCCCCAAGGACTCAGTGCCGAGCAGTACTTC
>TRBV6-5|NA|once|TRBJ1-1
CASSVFMNTEAFF
TGTGCCAGCAGTGTATTTATGAACACTGAAGCTTTCTTT
>TRBV4-2|TRBD2|NA|TRBJ2-1
CASSQTSGSTHEQFF
TGTGCCAGCAGCCAAACTAGCGGGAGTACCCATGAGCAGTTCTTC
>TRBV7-9|TRBD1|NA|TRBJ2-1
CASSRLGTVGVNNEQFF
TGTGCCAGCAGCCGCCTAGGGACAGTGGGGGTCAACAATGAGCAGTTCTTC
>TRBV4-2|TRBD1|once|TRBJ1-2
CASSQEATGADNGYTF
TGTGCCAGCAGCCAAGAAGCGACAGGGGCGGATAATGGCTACACCTTC
>TRBV4-3|TRBD2|NA|TRBJ2-3
CASSPRGGGGTDTQYF
TGCGCCAGCAGCCCCCGGGGGGGAGGCGGCACAGATACGCAGTATTTT
>TRBV2|TRBD2|NA|TRBJ2-1
CASSENLAGGASSYNEQFF
TGTGCCAGCAGTGAAAACCTAGCGGGAGGTGCGAGCTCCTACAATGAGCAGTTCTTC
>TRBV6-5|NA|NA|TRBJ2-7
CASSRHGTRAYEQYF
TGTGCCAGCAGTCGCCACGGGACTCGAGCCTACGAGCAGTACTTC
>TRBV7-8|TRBD1|NA|TRBJ2-5
CASSFPENRRDRDPVEDF
TGTGCCAGCAGCTTCCCGGAAAACAGGAGGGACAGGGATCCCGTCGAGGACTTC
>TRBV29-1|TRBD2|NA|TRBJ2-1
CSPRGAEGGDEQFF
TGCAGCCCGCGGGGGGCGGAAGGGGGGGATGAGCAGTTCTTC
>TRBV7-2|TRBD1|NA|TRBJ1-4
CASSLEGQGVEKLFF
TGTGCCAGCAGCTTAGAAGGACAGGGGGTCGAAAAACTGTTTTTT
>TRBV7-2|TRBD2|NA|TRBJ2-7
CASSLVLAGDEQYF
TGTGCCAGCAGCTTAGTGCTAGCGGGAGACGAGCAGTACTTC
>TRBV4-1|TRBD2|NA|TRBJ2-3
CASSHGILAGGEDTQYF
TGCGCCAGCAGCCACGGAATACTAGCGGGAGGGGAAGATACGCAGTATTTT
>TRBV6-5|NA|NA|TRBJ1-2
CASSRGARSGYGYTF
TGTGCCAGCAGTCGGGGGGCGAGGTCAGGGTACGGCTACACCTTC
>TRBV6-5|NA|few|TRBJ2-1
CASRGDRSSREQFF
TGTGCCAGCAGGGGTGACCGGAGTTCTAGGGAGCAGTTCTTC
>TRBV11-2|NA|NA|TRBJ1-1
CASSREIMGTEAFF
TGTGCCAGCAGCCGGGAGATTATGGGCACTGAAGCTTTCTTT
>TRBV30|NA|once|TRBJ1-3
CAWSVNSRSGNTIYF
TGTGCCTGGAGTGTCAACAGTCGCTCTGGAAACACCATATATTTT
>TRBV6-1|NA|NA|TRBJ1-1
CASSGDFYTEAFF
TGTGCCAGCAGTGGTGACTTCTACACTGAAGCTTTCTTT
>TRBV5-6|TRBD1|few|TRBJ1-2
CASSLFGQGAFSDGYTF
TGTGCCAGCAGCTTGTTTGGACAGGGGGCGTTTTCGGATGGCTACACCTTC
>TRBV6-1|NA|NA|TRBJ2-7
CATRQFNSYEQYF
TGTGCCACCAGACAGTTCAACTCCTACGAGCAGTACTTC
>TRBV27|NA|NA|TRBJ2-7
CASSLLNDRSSYEQYF
TGTGCCAGCAGTTTATTAAACGACAGAAGCTCCTACGAGCAGTACTTC
>TRBV7-2|TRBD2|NA|TRBJ2-7
CASSSGLAGGQLYEQYF
TGTGCCAGCAGCTCGGGACTAGCGGGAGGTCAACTCTACGAGCAGTACTTC
>TRBV9|NA|few|TRBJ2-1
CASSPQSFTHNEQFF
TGTGCCAGCAGCCCTCAGTCATTCACCCACAATGAGCAGTTCTTC